This entry is about one T cell receptor beta chain. The antigen is not known. The sample is drawn from a study of blood T cells in healthy people across ages. General study points: Possibly, changes in expanded clonotypes were confounded because donor CMV status was unknown. The diversity estimates, figures obtained from one million T cells, were considered underestimates. Any conclusive comparison of naive versus antigen-experienced cells was prevented by using unsorted PBMCs.

The V gene lost 10 bases and the J gene lost 6 bases, with 12 bases spanning the gap. This CDR3 is 12 amino acids long. The germline V gene has CDR1 MDHEN and CDR2 SYDVKM. Healthy Caucasians from Russia aged about 6 to 95 served as donors. Alongside a J-beta primer mix, a sample-barcoded 5' primer served in a second PCR lasting roughly 7 to 12 cycles. TCRdb reanalysed the 5' RACE reads using MiXCR and keeps one entry per CDR3 protein. The data hold about 650,000 distinct CDR3 sequences, with less than 40% observed a single time. This sequence joins TRBV28 and TRBJ1-4; possibly TRBD1 for D (5 bases). The source of this sequence is a woman of 80 years or more in good health. Sequencing input: blood. The CDR3 sequence: CATQGRDEKLFF. The CDR3 DNA reads TGTGCCACCCAGGGACGGGATGAAAAACTGTTTTTT. The full variable domain, its missing parts supplied by reference TRBV28 and TRBJ1-4, is DVKVTQSSRYLVKRTGEKVFLECVQDMDHENMFWYRQDPGLGLRLIYFSYDVKMKEKGDIPEGYSVSREKKERFSLILESASTNQTSMYLCATQGRDEKLFFGSGTQLSVL.